These 9 T cell receptor beta chains originate from one sample sequenced in a study of T cells after yellow fever vaccination. Via MiXCR, TCRdb re-called the 5' RACE reads, giving one row per CDR3 protein. The top ten clones hold about 14% of a sample with some 500,000 distinct CDR3 sequences, roughly 14% of them seen once. Here the sequenced sample was PBMCs, taken on the day of the yellow fever booster vaccination. The source of these receptors is a man aged 25-40 years who received the YFV17D yellow fever vaccine.

V and J are TRBV5-8 and TRBJ1-6; D not resolved. The CDR3 is 12 residues long. Between the trimmed V and J ends, which lost 3 bases and 9 bases, there was a span of 7 bases. From germline, CDR1 is SGHTS and CDR2 YDEGEE. The CDR3 DNA reads as TGTGCCAGCAGCTCATACGGTTCACCCCTCCACTTT. Encoded protein: CASSSYGSPLHF. The full variable domain, in which reference TRBV5-8 and TRBJ1-6 provide the parts outside the CDR3, is EAGVTQSPTHLIKTRGQQATLRCSPISGHTSVYWYQQALGLGLQFLLWYDEGEERNRGNFPPRFSGRQFPNYSSELNVNALELEDSALYLCASSSYGSPLHFGNGTRLTVT.

In this sample, this clonotype turned up a few times. This rearrangement joins TRBV10-1 to TRBJ2-1, with 13 bases matching TRBD2. With V trimmed by 6 bases and J by 5 bases, 4 bases remained unmatched. Looked up from germline, CDR1 is WNHNN and CDR2 is SYGVQD (reference sequence). CDR3 length: 15 residues. The CDR3 nucleotides read TGCGCCAGCAGAGACGGGACTAGCGGGAACAATGAGCAGTTCTTC. It yields the protein CASRDGTSGNNEQFF.

The chain joins TRBV28 to TRBJ2-7; D remains unclear. CDR3 size: 11 residues. V lost 7 bases to trimming and J lost 6 bases, with 10 bases between them. Germline V gives CDR1 MDHEN, CDR2 SYDVKM. CDR3 coding DNA: TGTGCCAGCAAAATCGAGTCCGAGCAGTACTTC. This sequence encodes CASKIESEQYF.

The chain carries TRBV6-2 or TRBV6-3 and TRBJ2-3, with TRBD2 identical over 9 bases. CDR3 length equals 14 residues. V shed 4 bases, J shed 5 bases, and the junction held 4 bases outside the gene matches. CDR1 is MNHEY, CDR2 SVGEGT, per germline. In DNA, the CDR3 is TGTGCCAGCAGTTCTAGCGGGAAAAGAGATACGCAGTATTTT. It translates to CASSSSGKRDTQYF.

This clonotype has only a few counts. This chain connects TRBV7-2 to TRBJ1-5; D call uncertain. The CDR3 totals 13 residues. The germline V gene has CDR1 SGHTA and CDR2 FQGNSA. Trimming shortened V by 1 base and J by 5 bases, and 6 bases separated the two germline ends. The CDR3 protein is CASSLENYQPQHF. DNA of the CDR3: TGTGCCAGCAGCTTAGAGAATTATCAGCCCCAGCATTTT.

The chain links TRBV30 to TRBJ2-7; 7 bases are shared with TRBD1. The trim removed 1 base at V and 7 bases at J, leaving 4 bases unmatched. Germline V CDR1 and CDR2: GTSNPN, SVGIG (reference sequence). This CDR3 region has 12 residues. The CDR3 sequence is CAWSGSGGEQYF. The CDR3 nucleotides are TGTGCCTGGAGTGGGTCAGGGGGAGAGCAGTACTTC.

In this sample, this clonotype turned up a few times. This chain joins TRBV7-9 and TRBJ2-5, with a possible D match to TRBD2 (5 bases). This CDR3 comprises 15 residues. Trimming took off 2 bases at V and 5 bases at J, with 15 bases between the two ends. Per the germline V gene, CDR1 is SEHNR and CDR2 is FQNEAQ (reference sequence). CDR3 sequence reads: CASSLRVEGWETQYF. In DNA form, the CDR3 reads TGTGCCAGCAGCTTACGTGTCGAGGGATGGGAGACCCAGTACTTC. The full variable domain, its missing parts supplied by reference TRBV7-9 and TRBJ2-5, is DTGVSQNPRHKITKRGQNVTFRCDPISEHNRLYWYRQTLGQGPEFLTYFQNEAQLEKSRLLSDRFSAERPKGSFSTLEIQRTEQGDSAMYLCASSLRVEGWETQYFGPGTRLLVL.

This chain connects TRBV7-9 to TRBJ1-2; 7 bases fit TRBD1. The germline V gene encodes CDR1 SEHNR and CDR2 FQNEAQ (reference sequence). The junction had 6 bases not matched to a gene; V was cut back by 1 base and J by 4 bases. The CDR3 sequence is 15 residues long. The CDR3 DNA is TGTGCCAGCAGCTTAGGGCAGGGGGTCTCCTATGGCTACACCTTC. Translated, it gives CASSLGQGVSYGYTF.

In this sample, this clonotype turned up a few times. The chain has TRBV4-3 and TRBJ1-3; D remains unclear. This CDR3 is built from 14 residues. The germline CDR1 and CDR2 sequences are LGHNA and YSLEER. V dropped 0 bases and J dropped 0 bases, with 3 bases sitting between them. The CDR3 DNA reads TGCGCCAGCAGCCAAGAGAGCTCTGGAAACACCATATATTTT. Translated: CASSQESSGNTIYF.